These 13 T cell receptor beta chains came from one sample sequenced in a study of T cell clonotyping in hematopoietic cell transplantation. The sample's time point: recipient sample about 28 days before transplant, after cytoreduction. The assay was immunoSEQ multiplex PCR, and TCRdb's table has in-frame clones only and misses some. The table lists roughly 29,000 clones, roughly three quarters of them singletons. Here the sequenced sample was peripheral blood mononuclear cells, taken before stem cell transplant. The receptor source for this set is a man between 50 and 59 years old with myelodysplastic syndrome. Some clones in this sample may be carry-over from other donors' samples.

The CDR3 region has the DNA TGTGCCAGCAGCCTACTTGGGACCGGGAGAGACGAGCAGTACTTC. Translation gives CASSLLGTGRDEQYF. J is TRBJ2-7 and V is TRBV6-5; weak D call: TRBD2 (6 bases). Germline loops: CDR1 MNHEY, CDR2 SVGAGI. V was pared by 6 bases and J by 5 bases, with 20 bases between. The CDR3 runs to 15 residues.

The chain recombines TRBV30 with TRBJ1-4; tentatively, D is TRBD1 (5 bases). This CDR3 region has 13 residues. The V end was cut by 1 base, the J end by 4 bases, with 7 bases between. Germline CDR1 reads GTSNPN; CDR2 reads SVGIG (reference sequence). CDR3 sequence: CAWSEGFNEKLFF. The CDR3 DNA reads as TGTGCCTGGAGTGAGGGGTTTAATGAAAAACTGTTTTTT. Complete variable domain (other parts from reference TRBV30 and TRBJ1-4): SQTIHQWPATLVQPVGSPLSLECTVEGTSNPNLYWYRQAAGRGLQLLFYSVGIGQISSEVPQNLSASRPQDRQFILSSKKLLLSDSGFYLCAWSEGFNEKLFFGSGTQLSVL.

This clone was seen more than once but under ten times. Different DNA sequences within this sample yield the same CDR3. This chain uses TRBV30 with TRBJ2-7; D uncertain. The V gene lost 1 base and the J gene lost 4 bases, with 5 bases spanning the gap. Germline V gene data show CDR1 as GTSNPN and CDR2 as SVGIG (reference sequence). The length of the CDR3 is 11 residues. The DNA of the CDR3 is TGTGCCTGGAGTGGTCAATACGAGCAGTACTTC. Translated: CAWSGQYEQYF.

V is TRBV30 and J is TRBJ1-5; weak D call: TRBD1 (5 bases). The CDR3 consists of 13 residues. Germline V CDR1 and CDR2: GTSNPN, SVGIG (reference sequence). V was trimmed by 1 base and J by 4 bases, leaving 8 bases between them. The CDR3 loop is CAWSAEGNQPQHF. The CDR3 DNA is TGTGCCTGGAGTGCGGAGGGGAATCAGCCCCAGCATTTT.

V usage is TRBV27 and J usage is TRBJ1-2, with a possible D match to TRBD1 (6 bases). Germline-derived CDR1 and CDR2 are MNHEY and SMNVEV (reference sequence). This CDR3 has 13 residues. The V gene lost 2 bases and the J gene lost 7 bases, with 11 bases spanning the gap. In DNA, the CDR3 is TGTGCCAGCAGTTTAGGGGGGGCGCTTGGCTACACCTTC. Its translation: CASSLGGALGYTF.

The rearrangement joins TRBV28 to TRBJ2-3, with 8 bases identical to TRBD2. The CDR3 has 20 amino acids. The germline CDR1 and CDR2 sequences are MDHEN and SYDVKM. V shed 3 bases, J shed 7 bases, and the junction held 24 bases outside the gene matches. This CDR3 reads CASSFRRSSGEFQSAYTQYF. For the CDR3, the DNA is TGTGCCAGCAGTTTTCGTCGGAGTAGCGGGGAATTTCAATCGGCTTATACGCAGTATTTT.

The chain carries TRBV29-1 and TRBJ2-3; possible D gene TRBD1, 5 bases. Per germline, CDR1 SQVTM and CDR2 ANQGSEA. The CDR3 extends over 12 amino acids. The V and J ends lost 3 bases and 5 bases respectively, with 9 bases between them. CDR3 bases: TGCAGCGTTGATGGGCAGGGAGATACGCAGTATTTT. This gives the protein CSVDGQGDTQYF.

This chain joins TRBV28 and TRBJ2-7, with TRBD1 as a possible D gene (6 bases). The germline V and J ends were trimmed by 6 bases and 3 bases, with 18 bases remaining between them. The germline CDR1 and CDR2 sequences are MDHEN and SYDVKM. This CDR3 contains 15 residues. The CDR3 sequence is CASRIGTSADYEQYF. CDR3 DNA: TGTGCCAGCAGAATAGGGACATCCGCGGACTACGAGCAGTACTTC.

The chain uses TRBV6-5 and TRBJ1-4, with 7 nucleotides matching TRBD1. Trimming at V came to 4 bases and at J to 8 bases, leaving 10 bases not matched to a gene. Germline CDR1 reads MNHEY; CDR2 reads SVGAGI. The CDR3 has 15 residues. The CDR3 is CASSSLGTAGEKLFF. The CDR3 DNA follows: TGTGCCAGCAGTTCCCTTGGGACAGCGGGAGAAAAACTGTTTTTT.

The genes are TRBV29-1 and TRBJ2-7, with D tentatively TRBD1 (5 bases). Germline V gene data show CDR1 as SQVTM and CDR2 as ANQGSEA. Trimming removed 6 bases from V and 6 bases from J, with 12 bases in between. There are 11 residues in the CDR3. The CDR3 here is CSVVDSGEQYF. For the CDR3, the DNA is TGCAGCGTAGTCGACAGTGGCGAGCAGTACTTC.

J is TRBJ1-2 and V is TRBV4-1; possibly TRBD1 for D (6 bases). CDR3 length: 16 residues. V lost 0 bases, J lost 2 bases, and 13 bases lay in between. Germline lookup yields CDR1 MGHRA and CDR2 YSYEKL. Written as DNA, the CDR3 is TGCGCCAGCAGCCAAGAGTTGGGGGCGGTAAACTATGGCTACACCTTC. This gives the protein CASSQELGAVNYGYTF.

This chain joins TRBV5-1 and TRBJ1-6; weak D call: TRBD1 (5 bases). Per germline, CDR1 SGHRS and CDR2 YFSETQ. V shed 6 bases and J shed 6 bases, with 16 bases lying between them. There are 15 residues in the CDR3. CDR3 loop: CASTPGPPTNSPLHF. DNA for the CDR3: TGCGCCAGCACTCCGGGACCTCCTACTAATTCACCCCTCCACTTT.

The J gene is TRBJ1-2, the V gene TRBV7-9; 7 nucleotides line up with TRBD1. Germline lookup yields CDR1 SEHNR and CDR2 FQNEAQ (reference sequence). The CDR3 runs to 15 residues. Trimming at V came to 1 base and at J to 5 bases, leaving 7 bases not matched to a gene. DNA for the CDR3: TGTGCCAGCAGCTTAGTGGGGGGGACAGAGTATGGCTACACCTTC. This encodes CASSLVGGTEYGYTF.